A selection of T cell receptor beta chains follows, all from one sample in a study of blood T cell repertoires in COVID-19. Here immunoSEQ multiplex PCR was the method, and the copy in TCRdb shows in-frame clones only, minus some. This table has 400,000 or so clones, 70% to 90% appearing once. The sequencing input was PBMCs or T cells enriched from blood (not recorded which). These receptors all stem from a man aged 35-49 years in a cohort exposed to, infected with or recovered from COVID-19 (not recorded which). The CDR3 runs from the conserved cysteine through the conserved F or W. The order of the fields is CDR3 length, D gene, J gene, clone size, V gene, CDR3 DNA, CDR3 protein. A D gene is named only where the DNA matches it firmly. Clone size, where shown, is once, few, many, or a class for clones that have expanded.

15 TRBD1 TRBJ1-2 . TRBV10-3 TGTGCCATCAGTGACCCGGACAGGCGCCTGAGGGGCTACACCTTC CAISDPDRRLRGYTF
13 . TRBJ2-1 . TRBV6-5 TGTGCCACTCACGGGAGTGGGATCGGTGAGCAGTTCTTC CATHGSGIGEQFF
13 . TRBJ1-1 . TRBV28 TGTGCCAGCAGTCCCCTAGGGAACACTGAAGCTTTCTTT CASSPLGNTEAFF
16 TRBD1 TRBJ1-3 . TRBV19 TGTGCCAGTAGTATAGAGGGACAGCTTGGGGAAAACACCATATATTTT CASSIEGQLGENTIYF
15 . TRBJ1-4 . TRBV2 TGTGCCAGCAGCAGCGCAGGACCGGGGGATGAAAAACTGTTTTTT CASSSAGPGDEKLFF
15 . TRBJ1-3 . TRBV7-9 TGTGCCAGCAGCTTATCCGGAGGAGCTGGAAACACCATATATTTT CASSLSGGAGNTIYF
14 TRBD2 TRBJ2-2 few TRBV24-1 TGTGCCACCGGTCTAGCGGGAAACACCGGGGAGCTGTTTTTT CATGLAGNTGELFF
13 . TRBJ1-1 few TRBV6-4 TGTGCCAGCAGTGACCAGATGAACACTGAAGCTTTCTTT CASSDQMNTEAFF
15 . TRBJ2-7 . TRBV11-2 TGTGCCAGCAGACCCCCGGGAAGGGCACCCTACGAGCAGTACTTC CASRPPGRAPYEQYF
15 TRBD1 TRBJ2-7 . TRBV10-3 TGTGCCATCAGTGGGGGGACAGGGGGTTTCTACGAGCAGTACTTC CAISGGTGGFYEQYF
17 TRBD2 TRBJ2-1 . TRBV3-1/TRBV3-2 TGTGCCAGCAGCCACCTAGCGGGAGGTCTCGCGTACAATGAGCAGTTCTTC CASSHLAGGLAYNEQFF
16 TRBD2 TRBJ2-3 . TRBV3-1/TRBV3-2 TGTGCCAGCAGCCAACCGGGACTAGCGGGCACAGATACGCAGTATTTT CASSQPGLAGTDTQYF
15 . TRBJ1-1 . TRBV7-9 TGTGCCAGCAGCTGGGCAGTCGAGGGAGGTCAAGAAGCTTTCTTT CASSWAVEGGQEAFF
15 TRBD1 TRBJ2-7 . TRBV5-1 TGCGCCAGCAGCTTGGCCGGACAGGGGCCCCACGAGCAGTACTTC CASSLAGQGPHEQYF
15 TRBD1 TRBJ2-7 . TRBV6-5 TGTGCCAGCAGCCGGGGCAGGGGGCGGTTCTACGAGCAGTACTTC CASSRGRGRFYEQYF
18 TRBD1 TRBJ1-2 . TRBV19 TGTGCCAGTAGTATTGGGTGGGGGACAGGAACTACTAACTATGGCTACACCTTC CASSIGWGTGTTNYGYTF
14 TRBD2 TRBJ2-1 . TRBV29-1 TGCAGCGCCCGTACTAGCGGGAGTTTTGATGAGCAGTTCTTC CSARTSGSFDEQFF
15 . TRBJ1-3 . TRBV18 TGTGCCAGCTCTTCGGCCGGAGTCTCTGGAAACACCATATATTTT CASSSAGVSGNTIYF
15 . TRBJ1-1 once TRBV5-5 TGTGCCAGCACTCCGGGACACTCAAACCCCGCTGAAGCTTTCTTT CASTPGHSNPAEAFF
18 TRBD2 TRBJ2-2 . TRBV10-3 TGTGCCATCATGCCCGGGGGTAGCGGGGTATCGAACACCGGGGAGCTGTTTTTT CAIMPGGSGVSNTGELFF
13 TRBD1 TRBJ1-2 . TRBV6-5 TGTGCCAGCAGAAGGGACAGCCCTTATGGCTACACCTTC CASRRDSPYGYTF
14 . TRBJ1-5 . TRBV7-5 TGTGTCAGAAGCCGCGGACAGAACAATCAGCCCCAGCATTTT CVRSRGQNNQPQHF
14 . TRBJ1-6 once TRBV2 TGTGCCAGCAGACCAGGAGGGACCAATTCACCCCTCCACTTT CASRPGGTNSPLHF
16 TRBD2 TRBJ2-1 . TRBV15 TGTGCCACCAGCAGGGATCTGGGCGGGGGTCGGGATGAGCAGTTCTTC CATSRDLGGGRDEQFF
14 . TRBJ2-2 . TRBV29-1 TGCAGCGTTGAACTCATAGCGTCCACCGGGGAGCTGTTTTTT CSVELIASTGELFF
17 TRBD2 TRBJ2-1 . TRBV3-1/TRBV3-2 TGTGCCAGCAGCCCAAGGGCGGGACTAGCGGGATCAAATGAGCAGTTCTTC CASSPRAGLAGSNEQFF
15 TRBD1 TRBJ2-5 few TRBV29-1 TGCAGCGTTGAAGAGTTGACAGGGGGCCGAGAGACCCAGTACTTC CSVEELTGGRETQYF
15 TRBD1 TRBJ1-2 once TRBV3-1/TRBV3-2 TGTGCCAGCAGCCGGGTTCTTAGGACAGGTCATGGCTACACCTTC CASSRVLRTGHGYTF